The 24 T cell receptor beta chains listed next were all sequenced from one sample in a study of T cells after yellow fever vaccination. TCRdb processed the 5' RACE reads anew with MiXCR; each CDR3 protein has one entry. The profile shows over 100,000 distinct CDR3 sequences, more than 7.5% of them singletons. The sample consisted of CD8+ T cells sorted from PBMCs, taken 45 days after the yellow fever booster vaccination. Source of these receptors: a man aged 30 to 45 who received the YFV17D yellow fever vaccine.

This clonotype has only a few counts. This sequence joins TRBV11-1 and TRBJ1-4, with D possibly being TRBD1 (5 bases). The CDR3 runs to 18 residues. Germline V gene lookup returns CDR1 SGHAT and CDR2 FQDESV (reference sequence). Trimming removed 5 bases at V and 0 bases at J, with 19 bases between. CDR3 amino acids: CASSQGLASGTTNEKLFF. CDR3 bases: TGTGCCAGCAGCCAGGGACTTGCATCGGGAACAACTAATGAAAAACTGTTTTTT.

V is TRBV6-1 and J is TRBJ2-5; 11 bases are shared with TRBD2. CDR1 is MNHNS and CDR2 is SASEGT in the germline V gene. Trimming cost V 6 bases and J 5 bases; bases outside gene matches: 8. CDR3 length: 15 residues. The CDR3 DNA sequence: TGTGCCAGCAGCTTCAAACTAGCGGGAGATGAGACCCAGTACTTC. Its protein is CASSFKLAGDETQYF.

This clonotype has at least ten counts. The chain has TRBV28 and TRBJ2-7; TRBD2 matches at 7 bases. There are 14 residues in the CDR3. V was clipped by 2 bases and J by 7 bases; unmatched bases: 8. Per germline, CDR1 MDHEN and CDR2 SYDVKM. In DNA form, the CDR3 reads TGTGCCAGCAGTTTAGCGGGAGCGTACGCGGAGCAGTACTTC. As protein: CASSLAGAYAEQYF.

This clonotype was recorded at least ten times. The J gene is TRBJ2-2, the V gene TRBV15; D possibly corresponds to TRBD1 (5 bases). There are 13 residues in the CDR3. Germline lookup yields CDR1 LNHNV and CDR2 YYDKDF (reference sequence). Between the trimmed V and J ends, which lost 6 bases and 6 bases, there was a span of 11 bases. In DNA form, the CDR3 reads TGTGCCACCAGATCGTTCAGGGCCGGGGAGCTGTTTTTT. This sequence encodes CATRSFRAGELFF.

This clonotype was seen a handful of times. The chain has TRBV7-9 and TRBJ2-7, with a weak D call TRBD1 (5 bases). The CDR3 has 13 amino acids. Looked up from germline, CDR1 is SEHNR and CDR2 is FQNEAQ (reference sequence). V gave up 1 base and J gave up 4 bases, with 8 bases separating them. The CDR3 protein is CASSLEQVYEQYF. The DNA for the CDR3 is TGTGCCAGCAGCTTAGAACAGGTTTACGAGCAGTACTTC.

The J gene is TRBJ2-4, the V gene TRBV13; 12 positions agree with TRBD1. CDR1 is PRHDT and CDR2 is FYEKMQ in the germline V gene (reference sequence). V lost 4 bases to trimming and J lost 9 bases; unmatched junction nucleotides: 7. This CDR3 comprises 15 residues. Written as DNA, the CDR3 is TGTGCCAGCAGCTCCCGGGACAGGGGGCTTGGCATTCAGTACTTC. Amino acid sequence: CASSSRDRGLGIQYF.

The chain links TRBV28 to TRBJ2-3; D is ambiguous. The CDR3 spans 13 residues. Germline CDR1 reads MDHEN; CDR2 reads SYDVKM. Trimming cost V 3 bases and J 5 bases, with 9 bases left between them. The CDR3 loop reads CASSLQEQDTQYF. CDR3 sequence (DNA): TGTGCCAGCAGTTTGCAGGAGCAAGATACGCAGTATTTT.

Many counts were recorded for this clonotype. This sequence joins TRBV29-1 and TRBJ1-1; D might be TRBD1 (5 bases). CDR1 is SQVTM, CDR2 ANQGSEA, per germline. The CDR3 totals 11 residues. Trimming removed 4 bases from V and 5 bases from J, with 8 bases in between. CDR3 sequence (DNA): TGCAGCGTTGGTACAGGAACTGAAGCTTTCTTT. It translates to CSVGTGTEAFF.

This clonotype came up many times. V and J are TRBV28 and TRBJ2-5, with 11 bases matching TRBD1. Germline V gene data show CDR1 as MDHEN and CDR2 as SYDVKM. J lost 4 bases, V lost 2 bases, and 9 bases had no gene match. This CDR3 is 17 amino acids long. The CDR3 DNA reads as TGTGCCAGCAGTTTACCTCTAAGGACAGGGGGCGCAGAGACCCAGTACTTC. Translating it yields CASSLPLRTGGAETQYF.

A remark on this clonotype: Given a much more abundant clone one base away, this may be a read error. This chain connects TRBV5-1 to TRBJ2-7; no clear D gene. V lost 4 bases and J 5 bases, leaving 10 bases between the germline ends. The CDR3 loop spans 12 amino acids. CDR1 and CDR2 from the germline V gene are SGHRS and YFSETQ. In DNA form, the CDR3 reads TGCGCCAGCAGCGATGAGAGGAACGAGCAGTACTTC. Translated, it gives CASSDERNEQYF.

This clonotype was seen a handful of times. The gene calls are TRBV7-8 and TRBJ2-7; TRBD2 agrees at 11 bases. V shed 5 bases, J shed 5 bases, and the junction held 5 bases outside the gene matches. This CDR3 has 14 residues. Germline values: CDR1 SGHVS, CDR2 FQNEAQ. CDR3 residues: CASSMTSGTNEQYF. CDR3 coding DNA: TGTGCCAGCAGCATGACTAGCGGGACGAACGAGCAGTACTTC.

This clonotype has at least ten counts. The chain combines TRBV29-1 with TRBJ2-7; TRBD2 agrees at 11 bases. This CDR3 contains 13 residues. Unmatched junction bases numbered 8, after V lost 7 bases and J lost 6 bases. Germline V gene lookup returns CDR1 SQVTM and CDR2 ANQGSEA. CDR3 loop: CSAVTSGIFEQYF. The CDR3 coding sequence is TGCAGCGCCGTGACTAGCGGGATCTTCGAGCAGTACTTC.

This clonotype was recorded a few times. This may come from a read error, since a much larger clone is one base off. The chain couples TRBV5-4 to TRBJ2-7, with TRBD2 matching over 9 bases. The CDR3 totals 13 residues. Germline V lookup: CDR1 SGHNT, CDR2 YYREEE (reference sequence). V gave up 4 bases and J gave up 6 bases; unmatched junction bases: 5. The CDR3 bases are TGTGCCAGCAGCCCCGGGACTAGCTTCGAGCAGTACTTC. Protein: CASSPGTSFEQYF.

This clonotype was counted many times. V and J are TRBV7-8 and TRBJ2-7; 8 bases map to TRBD1. This CDR3 spans 15 amino acids. Germline-derived CDR1 and CDR2 are SGHVS and FQNEAQ. J was trimmed by 2 bases and V by 2 bases; bases with no gene match: 5. The CDR3, as DNA: TGTGCCAGCAGCTTATTGACAGGGGCCCCCTACGAGCAGTACTTC. It translates to CASSLLTGAPYEQYF.

This clonotype was observed at least ten times. The chain combines TRBV6-5 with TRBJ2-5; D gene uncertain. V lost 0 bases and J lost 1, with 9 bases in between. Germline V gives CDR1 MNHEY, CDR2 SVGAGI. CDR3 size: 15 residues. CDR3 coding DNA: TGTGCCAGCAGTTACTCGGGGTATGCCCAAGAGACCCAGTACTTC. This gives the protein CASSYSGYAQETQYF.

The V call is TRBV4-1, the J call TRBJ2-7; D ambiguous. Germline V CDR1 and CDR2: MGHRA, YSYEKL. The CDR3 contains 15 residues. Trimming shortened V by 4 bases and J by 3 bases, and 16 bases separated the two germline ends. The DNA of the CDR3 is TGCGCCAGCAGCCTGTCCTCACTCGGCAACTACGAGCAGTACTTC. Protein sequence: CASSLSSLGNYEQYF.

This clonotype was observed at least ten times. V usage is TRBV6-1 and J usage is TRBJ2-7; D is unresolved. Trimming took 5 bases from V and 3 from J, leaving 14 bases between them. This CDR3 spans 14 amino acids. From germline, CDR1 is MNHNS and CDR2 SASEGT. In DNA form, the CDR3 reads TGTGCCAGCAGTAAACCGGGTCCATTCTACGAGCAGTACTTC. Protein: CASSKPGPFYEQYF.

This clonotype has a count of ten or more. This sequence joins TRBV27 and TRBJ2-7; D ambiguous. V lost 8 bases, J lost 7 bases, and 15 bases lay in between. The CDR3 consists of 12 residues. From germline, CDR1 is MNHEY and CDR2 SMNVEV (reference sequence). Here the CDR3 reads CASGVDPWEQYF. The CDR3 bases are TGTGCCAGCGGGGTGGACCCGTGGGAGCAGTACTTC.

This clonotype was recorded many times. The rearrangement uses TRBV6-1 and TRBJ1-2; possibly TRBD1 for D (5 bases). In germline, CDR1 is MNHNS, CDR2 SASEGT. The germline V and J ends were trimmed by 1 base and 2 bases, with 8 bases remaining between them. This CDR3 comprises 14 residues. CDR3 residues: CASSEEGANYGYTF. The DNA of the CDR3 is TGTGCCAGCAGTGAAGAAGGGGCAAACTATGGCTACACCTTC.

In this sample, this clonotype turned up a few times. CDR3 nucleotides: TGTGCCAGCAGCGCCGGATTCTCAACTGAAGCTTTCTTT. This translates into CASSAGFSTEAFF. The chain carries TRBV7-2 and TRBJ1-1; D unresolved. This CDR3 region has 13 residues. Trimming stripped 5 bases from V and 5 bases from J, with 12 bases between. The germline CDR1 and CDR2 sequences are SGHTA and FQGNSA. Complete variable domain (other parts from reference TRBV7-2 and TRBJ1-1): GAGVSQSPSNKVTEKGKDVELRCDPISGHTALYWYRQSLGQGLEFLIYFQGNSAPDKSGLPSDRFSAERTGGSVSTLTIQRTQQEDSAVYLCASSAGFSTEAFFGQGTRLTVV.

V usage is TRBV7-6 and J usage is TRBJ1-3, with D tentatively TRBD1 (6 bases). Trimming pared 6 bases from V and 0 bases from J, leaving 9 bases between. Germline values: CDR1 SGHVS, CDR2 FNYEAQ. There are 14 residues in the CDR3. DNA for the CDR3: TGTGCCAGCAGACAGGGCGACTCTGGAAACACCATATATTTT. Translating gives CASRQGDSGNTIYF.

This clonotype has at least ten counts. J is TRBJ1-2 and V is TRBV29-1, with D unresolved. The CDR3 runs 11 residues. Germline-derived CDR1 and CDR2 are SQVTM and ANQGSEA. Trimming cost V 7 bases and J 7 bases, with 13 bases left between them. CDR3 amino acids: CSAPAGGGYTF. In DNA, the CDR3 is TGCAGCGCCCCCGCAGGCGGTGGCTACACCTTC.

The sample holds many counts of this clonotype. CDR3 in DNA: TGTGCCACCAGCAGATTAGGGGCGGGAGTCGCTAGGACCGGCTCCTACGAGCAGTACTTC. Its protein is CATSRLGAGVARTGSYEQYF. The chain uses TRBV15 and TRBJ2-7, with 7 bases matching TRBD2. The ends lost 2 bases at V and 0 bases at J; junction bases unmatched: 19. The CDR3 length is 20 residues. Germline lookup yields CDR1 LNHNV and CDR2 YYDKDF (reference sequence).

This clonotype was detected only a few times. The chain is built from TRBV30 and TRBJ2-7; no firm D call. Germline V CDR1 and CDR2: GTSNPN, SVGIG (reference sequence). The length of the CDR3 is 13 residues. V was shortened by 0 bases and J by 7 bases, with 13 bases between the two germline ends. The CDR3 reads CAWSVLGSLEQYF. CDR3 DNA sequence: TGTGCCTGGAGTGTACTTGGGTCGTTGGAGCAGTACTTC.